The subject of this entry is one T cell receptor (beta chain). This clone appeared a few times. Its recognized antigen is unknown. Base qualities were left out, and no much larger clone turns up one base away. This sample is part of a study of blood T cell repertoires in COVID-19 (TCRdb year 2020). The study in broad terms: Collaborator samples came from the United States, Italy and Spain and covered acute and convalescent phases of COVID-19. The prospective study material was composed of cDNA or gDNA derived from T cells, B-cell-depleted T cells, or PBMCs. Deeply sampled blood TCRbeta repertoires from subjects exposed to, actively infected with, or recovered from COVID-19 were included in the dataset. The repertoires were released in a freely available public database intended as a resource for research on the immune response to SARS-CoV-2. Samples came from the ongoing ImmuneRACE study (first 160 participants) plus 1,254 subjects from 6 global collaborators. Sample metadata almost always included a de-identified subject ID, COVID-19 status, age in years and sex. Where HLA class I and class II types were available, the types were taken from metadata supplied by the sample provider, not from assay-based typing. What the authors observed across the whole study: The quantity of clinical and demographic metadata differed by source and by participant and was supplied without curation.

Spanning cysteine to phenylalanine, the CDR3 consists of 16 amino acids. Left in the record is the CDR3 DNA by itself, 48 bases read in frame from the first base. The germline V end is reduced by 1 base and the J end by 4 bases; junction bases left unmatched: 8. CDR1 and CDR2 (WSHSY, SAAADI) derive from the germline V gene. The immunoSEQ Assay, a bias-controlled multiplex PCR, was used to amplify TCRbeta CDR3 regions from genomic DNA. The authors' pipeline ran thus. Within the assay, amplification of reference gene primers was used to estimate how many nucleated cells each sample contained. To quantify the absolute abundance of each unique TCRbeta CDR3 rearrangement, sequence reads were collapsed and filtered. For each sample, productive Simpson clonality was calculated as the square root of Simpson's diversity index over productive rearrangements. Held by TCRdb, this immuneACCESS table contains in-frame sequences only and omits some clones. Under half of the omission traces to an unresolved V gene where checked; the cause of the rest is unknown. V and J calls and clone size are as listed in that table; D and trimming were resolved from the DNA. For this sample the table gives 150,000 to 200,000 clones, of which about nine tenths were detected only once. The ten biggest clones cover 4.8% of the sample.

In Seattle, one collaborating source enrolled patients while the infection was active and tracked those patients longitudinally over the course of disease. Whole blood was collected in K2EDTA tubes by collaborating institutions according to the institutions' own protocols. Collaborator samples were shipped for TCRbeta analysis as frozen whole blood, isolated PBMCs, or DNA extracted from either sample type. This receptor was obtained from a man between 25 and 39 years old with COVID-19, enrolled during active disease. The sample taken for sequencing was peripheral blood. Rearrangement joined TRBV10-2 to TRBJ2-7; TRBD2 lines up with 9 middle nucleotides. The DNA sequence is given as TGCGCCAGCAGTGAGTATAGCGGGGGTGGTAGGTACGAGCAGTACTTC. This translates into CASSEYSGGGRYEQYF.